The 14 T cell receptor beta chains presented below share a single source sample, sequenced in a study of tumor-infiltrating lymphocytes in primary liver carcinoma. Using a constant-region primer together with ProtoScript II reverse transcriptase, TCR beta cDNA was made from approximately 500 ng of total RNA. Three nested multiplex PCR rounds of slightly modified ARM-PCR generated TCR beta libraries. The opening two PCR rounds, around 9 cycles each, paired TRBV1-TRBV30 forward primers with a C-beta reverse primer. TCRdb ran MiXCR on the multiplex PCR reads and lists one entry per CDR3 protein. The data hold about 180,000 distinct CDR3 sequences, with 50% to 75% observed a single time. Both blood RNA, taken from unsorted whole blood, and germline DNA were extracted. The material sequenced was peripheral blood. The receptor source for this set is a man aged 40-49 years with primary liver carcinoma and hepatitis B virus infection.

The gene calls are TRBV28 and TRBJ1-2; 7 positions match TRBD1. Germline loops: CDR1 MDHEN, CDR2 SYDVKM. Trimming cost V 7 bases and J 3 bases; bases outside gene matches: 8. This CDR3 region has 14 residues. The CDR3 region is CASTDGGQYYGYTF. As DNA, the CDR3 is TGTGCCAGCACCGACGGGGGACAGTACTATGGCTACACCTTC.

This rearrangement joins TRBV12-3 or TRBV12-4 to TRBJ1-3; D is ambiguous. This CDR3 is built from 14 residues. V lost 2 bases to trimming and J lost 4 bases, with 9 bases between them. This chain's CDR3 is CASSLFGSGNTIYF. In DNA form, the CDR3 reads TGTGCCAGCAGTTTATTTGGTAGCGGAAACACCATATATTTT.

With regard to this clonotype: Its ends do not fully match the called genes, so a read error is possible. The CDR3 loop reads CASSQGLRHSNQPQHF. DNA for the CDR3: TGTGCCAGCAGCCAAGGTCTGCGACATAGCAATCAGCCCCAGCATTTT. The chain links TRBV4-1 to TRBJ1-5; D call uncertain. CDR1 and CDR2 from the germline V gene are MGHRA and YSYEKL. The CDR3 sequence is 16 residues long.

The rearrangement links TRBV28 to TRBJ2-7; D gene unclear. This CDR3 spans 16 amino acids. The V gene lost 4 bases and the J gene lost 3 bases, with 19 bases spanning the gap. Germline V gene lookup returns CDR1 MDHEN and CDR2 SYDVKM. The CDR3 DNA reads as TGTGCCAGCAGTTCTCCCTGGGATAACCTAAACTACGAGCAGTACTTC. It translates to CASSSPWDNLNYEQYF. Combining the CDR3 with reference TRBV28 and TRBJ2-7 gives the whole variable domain DVKVTQSSRYLVKRTGEKVFLECVQDMDHENMFWYRQDPGLGLRLIYFSYDVKMKEKGDIPEGYSVSREKKERFSLILESASTNQTSMYLCASSSPWDNLNYEQYFGPGTRLTVT.

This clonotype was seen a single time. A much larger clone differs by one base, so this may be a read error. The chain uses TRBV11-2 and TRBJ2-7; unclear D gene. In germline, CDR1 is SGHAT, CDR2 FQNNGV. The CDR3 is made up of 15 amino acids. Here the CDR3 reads CVSSQLKGKTYEQYF. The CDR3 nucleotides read TGTGTCAGCAGCCAGCTTAAGGGCAAGACCTACGAGCAGTACTTC. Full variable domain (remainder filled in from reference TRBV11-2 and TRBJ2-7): EAGVAQSPRYKIIEKRQSVAFWCNPISGHATLYWYQQILGQGPKLLIQFQNNGVVDDSQLPKDRFSAERLKGVDSTLKIQPAKLEDSAVYLCVSSQLKGKTYEQYFGPGTRLTVT.

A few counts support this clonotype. The chain's CDR3 is CASSTDGGTGEQFF. For the CDR3, the DNA is TGTGCCAGCAGCACTGACGGGGGGACGGGTGAGCAGTTCTTC. This sequence joins TRBV6-5 and TRBJ2-1, with TRBD2 identical over 7 bases. The V and J ends lost 6 bases and 9 bases, in that order; junction bases with no gene match: 11. The CDR3 loop spans 14 amino acids. The germline V gene encodes CDR1 MNHEY and CDR2 SVGAGI.

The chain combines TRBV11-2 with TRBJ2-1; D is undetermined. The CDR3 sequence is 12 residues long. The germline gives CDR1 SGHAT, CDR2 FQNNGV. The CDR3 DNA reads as TGTGCTTGCAGCTTAAGGTATGGGGAGCAGTTCTTC. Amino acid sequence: CACSLRYGEQFF.

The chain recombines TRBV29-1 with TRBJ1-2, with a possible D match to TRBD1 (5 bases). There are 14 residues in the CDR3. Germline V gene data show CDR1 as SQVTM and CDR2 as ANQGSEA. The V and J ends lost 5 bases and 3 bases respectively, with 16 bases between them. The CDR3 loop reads CSVPLAGRDYGYTF. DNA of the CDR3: TGCAGCGTTCCTCTGGCAGGGAGGGACTATGGCTACACCTTC.

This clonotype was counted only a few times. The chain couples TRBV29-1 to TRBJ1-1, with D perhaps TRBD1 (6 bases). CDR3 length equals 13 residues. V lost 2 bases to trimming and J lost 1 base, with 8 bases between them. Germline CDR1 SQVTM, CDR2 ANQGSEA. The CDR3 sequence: CSVERGGNTEAFF. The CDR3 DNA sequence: TGCAGCGTTGAAAGGGGGGGGAACACTGAAGCTTTCTTT.

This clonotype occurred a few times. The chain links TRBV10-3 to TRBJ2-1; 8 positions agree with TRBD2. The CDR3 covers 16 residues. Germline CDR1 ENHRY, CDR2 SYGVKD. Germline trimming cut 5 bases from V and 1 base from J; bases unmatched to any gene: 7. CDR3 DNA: TGTGCCATCAGTCCGGGGGGGGCAACGTCCTACAATGAGCAGTTCTTC. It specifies CAISPGGATSYNEQFF.

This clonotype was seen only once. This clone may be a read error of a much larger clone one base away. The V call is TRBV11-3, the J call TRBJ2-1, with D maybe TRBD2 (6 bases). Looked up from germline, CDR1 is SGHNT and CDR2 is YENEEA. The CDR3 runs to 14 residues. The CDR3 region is CASSLGGGNNVQFF. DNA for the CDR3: TGTGCCAGCAGCTTAGGAGGCGGGAACAATGTGCAGTTCTTC.

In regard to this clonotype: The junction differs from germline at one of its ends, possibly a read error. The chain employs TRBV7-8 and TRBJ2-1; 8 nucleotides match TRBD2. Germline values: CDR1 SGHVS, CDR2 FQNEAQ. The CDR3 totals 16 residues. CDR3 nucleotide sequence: TGTGCCAGCAGCTTAGGAAGCGGGGGCTCCTACAATGGGCAGTTCTTC. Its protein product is CASSLGSGGSYNGQFF.

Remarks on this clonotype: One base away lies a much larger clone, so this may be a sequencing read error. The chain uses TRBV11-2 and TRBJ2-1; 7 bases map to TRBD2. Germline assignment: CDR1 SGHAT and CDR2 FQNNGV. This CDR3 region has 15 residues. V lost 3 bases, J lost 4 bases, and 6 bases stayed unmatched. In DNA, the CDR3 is TGTGCCAGCAGCTTGAAGACTAGCTGGTACAATGAGCAGTTCTTC. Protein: CASSLKTSWYNEQFF.

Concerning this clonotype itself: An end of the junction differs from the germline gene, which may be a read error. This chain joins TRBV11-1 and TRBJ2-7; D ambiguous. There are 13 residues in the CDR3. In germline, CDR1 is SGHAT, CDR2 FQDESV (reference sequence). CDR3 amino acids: CASSLSGTYDQCF. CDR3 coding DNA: TGTGCCAGCAGCTTATCGGGCACCTACGATCAGTGCTTC.